This T cell receptor beta chain was sequenced for a study of T-cell reconstitution after alpha-beta-depleted transplantation in children. The authors prepared the TCRbeta library with unique molecular identifiers. From the PCR reads, TCRdb called clonotypes with MiXCR, one entry per CDR3 protein. Of some 280,000 distinct CDR3 sequences in the sample, almost 10% were seen once. J was trimmed by 0 bases and V by 4 bases; bases with no gene match: 5. The CDR3 is 16 amino acids. The germline CDR1 and CDR2 sequences are SGHVS and FQNEAQ. This material consisted of PBMCs from the stem cell graft donor, taken from the stem cell graft. The clonotype originates from a human donor who donated a stem cell graft to a child with SCID. The chain has TRBV7-8 and TRBJ2-3; 9 positions match TRBD2. CDR3 bases: TGTGCCAGCAGCTCCGGACTAGCGCGGAGCACAGATACGCAGTATTTT. As protein: CASSSGLARSTDTQYF.